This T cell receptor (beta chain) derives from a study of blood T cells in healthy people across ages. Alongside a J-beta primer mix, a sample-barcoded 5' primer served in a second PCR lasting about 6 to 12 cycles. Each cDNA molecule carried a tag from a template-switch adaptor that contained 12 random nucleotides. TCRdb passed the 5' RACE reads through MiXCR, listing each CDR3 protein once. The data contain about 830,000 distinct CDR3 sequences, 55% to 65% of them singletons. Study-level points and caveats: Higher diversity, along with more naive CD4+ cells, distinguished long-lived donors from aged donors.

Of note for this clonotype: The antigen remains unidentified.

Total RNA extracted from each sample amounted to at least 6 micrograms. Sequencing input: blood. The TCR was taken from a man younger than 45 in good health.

The CDR3 region has the DNA TGTGCCAGCAGCGTGGAGGGGCGCGACAGAGATACGCAGTATTTT. Translated: CASSVEGRDRDTQYF. The chain is built from TRBV9 and TRBJ2-3, with TRBD2 as a possible D gene (6 bases). This CDR3 is built from 15 residues. V lost 2 bases, J lost 5 bases, and 15 bases lay in between. CDR1 and CDR2 (germline): SGDLS, YYNGEE.